The 23 T cell receptor beta chains presented below share a single source sample, sequenced in a study of regulatory T cells in long-lasting Graves disease. Time point noted: persistent/refractory GD, antithyroid drugs over 5 years with positive TRAb. Researchers made the TCR library from RNA that was extracted from PBMCs. Library construction for TCR beta used iRepertoire HTBI primers and Arm-PCR of CDR3 regions. TCRdb fed the multiplex PCR reads into MiXCR, producing one record per CDR3 protein. The data show more than 300,000 distinct CDR3 sequences, about 19% seen once. The sequencing here drew on peripheral blood mononuclear cells (PBMCs), taken when the disease was refractory, from a patient treated with antithyroid drugs. These receptors came from a female donor with Graves disease.

This clonotype was detected ten times or more. The rearrangement joins TRBV3-1 to TRBJ1-5, with a possible D match to TRBD1 (6 bases). This CDR3 is 17 amino acids long. Germline V CDR1 and CDR2: LGHDT, YNNKEL (reference sequence). The V end was cut by 1 base, the J end by 0 bases, with 13 bases between. CDR3 residues: CASSQAPTGYSNQPQHF. The CDR3 DNA sequence: TGTGCCAGCAGCCAAGCTCCGACAGGATATAGCAATCAGCCCCAGCATTTT.

This clonotype was seen more than once but under ten times. V gene TRBV5-1 combines with J gene TRBJ1-6; D is undetermined. There are 14 residues in the CDR3. The germline V gene encodes CDR1 SGHRS and CDR2 YFSETQ. V was trimmed by 2 bases and J by 4 bases, leaving 7 bases between them. CDR3 nucleotide sequence: TGCGCCAGCAGCTTAGAGCCGTATAATTCACCCCTCCACTTT. This sequence encodes CASSLEPYNSPLHF.

Ten or more counts support this clonotype. This chain joins TRBV5-1 and TRBJ1-2; D may be TRBD1 (6 bases). Germline CDR1 SGHRS, CDR2 YFSETQ. Trimming cost V 1 base and J 3 bases, with 16 bases left between them. The CDR3 is 16 amino acids. CDR3 region: CASSLNPKTGYYGYTF. The CDR3 DNA sequence: TGCGCCAGCAGCTTGAACCCTAAGACAGGATACTATGGCTACACCTTC.

In its sample, this clonotype was seen many times. This chain uses TRBV19 with TRBJ1-5, with 8 bases matching TRBD1. Trimming removed 7 bases from V and 6 bases from J; junction bases left unmatched: 2. Germline CDR1 and CDR2: LNHDA and SQIVND (reference sequence). The CDR3 is 12 amino acids. The CDR3 sequence is CASTQGVQPQHF. CDR3 bases: TGTGCCAGTACACAGGGGGTTCAGCCCCAGCATTTT.

This clonotype was detected ten times or more. The chain recombines TRBV6-1 with TRBJ1-1; 7 positions match TRBD1. The V and J ends lost 7 bases and 4 bases, in that order; junction bases with no gene match: 9. Germline loops: CDR1 MNHNS, CDR2 SASEGT. CDR3 length: 14 residues. In DNA, the CDR3 is TGTGCCAGCATCCTGACAGGGCAAAGCACTGAAGCTTTCTTT. Residues: CASILTGQSTEAFF.

The V gene is TRBV19, the J gene TRBJ1-1; D is unresolved. This CDR3 comprises 12 residues. CDR1 and CDR2 from the germline V gene are LNHDA and SQIVND (reference sequence). Deletions cut 7 bases from V and 4 bases from J, with 10 bases between. The CDR3 region is CASTDRGTEAFF. CDR3 DNA sequence: TGTGCCAGTACCGATCGGGGCACTGAAGCTTTCTTT.

V and J are TRBV5-1 and TRBJ2-3; possible D gene TRBD2, 5 bases. Germline-derived CDR1 and CDR2 are SGHRS and YFSETQ. The CDR3 spans 14 residues. The V gene lost 1 base and the J gene lost 5 bases, with 11 bases spanning the gap. CDR3 amino acids: CASSLNHGGDTQYF. The CDR3 DNA follows: TGCGCCAGCAGCTTGAATCACGGAGGAGATACGCAGTATTTT. Based on the CDR3 plus reference TRBV5-1 and TRBJ2-3, the full variable domain is KAGVTQTPRYLIKTRGQQVTLSCSPISGHRSVSWYQQTPGQGLQFLFEYFSETQRNKGNFPGRFSGRQFSNSRSEMNVSTLELGDSALYLCASSLNHGGDTQYFGPGTRLTVL.

The sample holds a few counts of this clonotype. The chain uses TRBV20-1 and TRBJ1-3, with D perhaps matching TRBD1 (6 bases). The CDR3 consists of 13 residues. V dropped 3 bases and J dropped 4 bases, with 10 bases sitting between them. The germline V gene encodes CDR1 DFQATT and CDR2 SNEGSKA (reference sequence). The CDR3 DNA is TGCAGTGCTAGGGACAGCGTCGGAAACACCATATATTTT. This sequence encodes CSARDSVGNTIYF.

The chain carries TRBV5-1 and TRBJ2-5; D unresolved. CDR1 is SGHRS and CDR2 is YFSETQ in the germline V gene. Trimming cost V 4 bases and J 1 base, with 8 bases left between them. The CDR3 contains 13 residues. CDR3 bases: TGCGCCAGCAGCCCGTCGGTCCAAGAGACCCAGTACTTC. Its translation: CASSPSVQETQYF.

V gene TRBV2 combines with J gene TRBJ1-4; no firm D call. Trimming left V 3 bases short and J 7 bases short, with 12 bases between. From germline, CDR1 is SNHLY and CDR2 FYNNEI. This CDR3 comprises 14 residues. CDR3 DNA sequence: TGTGCCAGCAGTGAGGCTAGTGGGAGTGAAAAACTGTTTTTT. This gives the protein CASSEASGSEKLFF.

The CDR3 loop reads CASSQEAGGYEQYF. CDR3 nucleotide sequence: TGCGCCAGCAGCCAAGAGGCGGGAGGCTACGAGCAGTACTTC. The chain carries TRBV4-1 and TRBJ2-7, with TRBD2 matching 8 bases. Germline V lookup: CDR1 MGHRA, CDR2 YSYEKL. This CDR3 comprises 14 residues. The junction had 1 base not matched to a gene; V was cut back by 0 bases and J by 3 bases.

This rearrangement joins TRBV30 to TRBJ2-1; D ambiguous. Germline assignment: CDR1 GTSNPN and CDR2 SVGIG (reference sequence). V gave up 2 bases and J gave up 9 bases, with 17 bases separating them. This CDR3 region has 14 residues. The chain's CDR3 is CAWSRTAALGEQFF. The DNA of the CDR3 is TGTGCCTGGAGTCGGACGGCAGCATTGGGTGAGCAGTTCTTC.

This clonotype has more than one count but fewer than ten. The J gene is TRBJ1-3, the V gene TRBV7-6; TRBD1 might be the D (5 bases). CDR3 size: 15 residues. Germline V gives CDR1 SGHVS, CDR2 FNYEAQ. Trimming shortened V by 1 base and J by 0 bases, and 7 bases separated the two germline ends. CDR3 protein: CASSLDTGSGNTIYF. The DNA of the CDR3 is TGTGCCAGCAGCTTAGATACAGGCTCTGGAAACACCATATATTTT.

The rearrangement uses TRBV6-9 and TRBJ1-5; maybe TRBD1 (5 bases). V was pared by 3 bases and J by 2 bases, with 17 bases between. Germline values: CDR1 MNHGY, CDR2 SVAAGI. This CDR3 spans 17 amino acids. The CDR3: CASSYPPGGVGNQPQHF. The DNA of the CDR3 is TGTGCCAGCAGTTACCCGCCGGGGGGGGTTGGCAATCAGCCCCAGCATTTT.

This clonotype has at least ten counts. The rearrangement links TRBV20-1 to TRBJ2-5; 8 bases are a match to TRBD2. V lost 1 base to trimming and J lost 4 bases; unmatched junction nucleotides: 5. The CDR3 runs 14 residues. From germline, CDR1 is DFQATT and CDR2 SNEGSKA (reference sequence). The DNA for the CDR3 is TGCAGTGCTAGAGTTGCGGGAGGAGGAGAGACCCAGTACTTC. It encodes CSARVAGGGETQYF.

Many counts were recorded for this clonotype. The chain joins TRBV5-1 to TRBJ1-2, with 8 positions matching TRBD1. The V and J ends lost 2 bases and 5 bases, in that order; junction bases with no gene match: 8. The CDR3 runs 15 residues. CDR1 is SGHRS, CDR2 YFSETQ, per germline. CDR3 residues: CASSLNSGQGYGYTF. In nucleotides, the CDR3 is TGCGCCAGCAGCTTAAACTCCGGACAGGGTTATGGCTACACCTTC.

This chain connects TRBV19 to TRBJ2-7; D might be TRBD1 (6 bases). The CDR3 length is 13 residues. Trimming removed 5 bases at V and 5 bases at J, with 13 bases between. Germline values: CDR1 LNHDA, CDR2 SQIVND (reference sequence). The CDR3 DNA follows: TGTGCCAGTAGTTATACAGGGAGAAACGAGCAGTACTTC. It codes for CASSYTGRNEQYF.

The V and J genes are TRBV7-6 and TRBJ2-5; maybe TRBD1 (6 bases). This CDR3 is built from 12 residues. The germline V gene has CDR1 SGHVS and CDR2 FNYEAQ. The V end was cut by 10 bases, the J end by 7 bases, with 16 bases between. In DNA form, the CDR3 reads TGTGCCACCGACAGGTGGTTCGGGACCCAGTACTTC. The encoded protein is CATDRWFGTQYF. Complete variable domain (other parts from reference TRBV7-6 and TRBJ2-5): GAGVSQSPRYKVTKRGQDVALRCDPISGHVSLYWYRQALGQGPEFLTYFNYEAQQDKSGLPNDRFSAERPEGSISTLTIQRTEQRDSAMYRCATDRWFGTQYFGPGTRLLVL.

This CDR3 reads CASSAPGTGYEQYF. CDR3 in DNA: TGTGCCAGCTCGGCTCCCGGGACAGGCTACGAGCAGTACTTC. The chain combines TRBV5-8 with TRBJ2-7; TRBD1 agrees at 8 bases. In germline, CDR1 is SGHTS, CDR2 YDEGEE. V was pared by 7 bases and J by 3 bases, with 9 bases of the junction left unmatched. The CDR3 runs 14 residues.

This clonotype occurred many times. The DNA for the CDR3 is TGTGCCAGCAGCTTAGAGGACCTACCCCTCCACTTT. This encodes CASSLEDLPLHF. The chain links TRBV7-9 to TRBJ1-6, with unresolved D. The CDR3 sequence is 12 residues long. Germline V lookup: CDR1 SEHNR, CDR2 FQNEAQ (reference sequence). The ends were cut back, 1 base at V and 12 bases at J, with 7 bases in the middle.

The chain is built from TRBV30 and TRBJ1-3; a weak D match, TRBD1 (5 bases). Trimming removed 1 base at V and 3 bases at J, with 10 bases between. CDR3 length equals 14 residues. Per germline, CDR1 GTSNPN and CDR2 SVGIG (reference sequence). This chain's CDR3 is CAWSGREGGNTIYF. As DNA, the CDR3 is TGTGCCTGGAGTGGCAGGGAAGGTGGAAACACCATATATTTT.

The sample holds a few counts of this clonotype. The V and J genes are TRBV5-5 and TRBJ1-1; D is unresolved. Germline loops: CDR1 SGHKS, CDR2 YYEKEE (reference sequence). The length of the CDR3 is 13 residues. V was pared by 4 bases and J by 1 base, with 8 bases between. CDR3 DNA: TGTGCCAGCAGCCGCCGGTGGAACACTGAAGCTTTCTTT. It encodes CASSRRWNTEAFF.

This clonotype has only a few counts. This chain joins TRBV5-1 and TRBJ2-6; D not resolved. V was clipped by 4 bases and J by 4 bases, with 12 bases between them. The CDR3 sequence is 15 residues long. Germline V gene data show CDR1 as SGHRS and CDR2 as YFSETQ. CDR3 sequence reads: CASSLYRSGANVLTF. CDR3 bases: TGCGCCAGCAGCCTATACAGATCCGGGGCCAACGTCCTGACTTTC.